The 9 T cell receptor beta chains below all came from one sample that was sequenced in a study of PD-1 blockade in classical Hodgkin lymphoma. Every patient was affected by relapse after autologous stem cell transplantation, while exposure to brentuximab vedotin was not uniform. Sequencing used immunoSEQ multiplex PCR; TCRdb keeps in-frame clones, though not all of them. The sample shows 35,000 to 45,000 clones, about 70% of them seen only once. The source was peripheral blood mononuclear cells (PBMCs), collected before the second cycle of nivolumab. The receptors originated from a human donor with classical Hodgkin lymphoma.

This sequence joins TRBV29-1 and TRBJ1-2; D may be TRBD1 (5 bases). Between the trimmed V and J ends, which lost 2 bases and 7 bases, there was a span of 14 bases. This CDR3 is built from 13 residues. In germline, CDR1 is SQVTM, CDR2 ANQGSEA. The CDR3 DNA reads as TGCAGCGTTGAACTCGCTGGCAGGGCTGGCTACACCTTC. Its translation: CSVELAGRAGYTF.

Only a few counts were recorded for this clone. The chain has TRBV2 and TRBJ2-3; TRBD2 agrees at 8 bases. CDR3 length: 17 amino acids. J was trimmed by 2 bases and V by 2 bases; bases with no gene match: 9. Germline loops: CDR1 SNHLY, CDR2 FYNNEI. As DNA, the CDR3 is TGTGCCAGCAGTGAATTAGGCCCGGGGGGGCCCACAGATACGCAGTATTTT. Translation: CASSELGPGGPTDTQYF.

The chain combines TRBV4-2 with TRBJ1-5, with D possibly matching TRBD1 (5 bases). V shed 1 base and J shed 6 bases, with 10 bases lying between them. Germline CDR1 reads LGHNA; CDR2 reads YNFKEQ. This CDR3 has 14 amino acids. CDR3 sequence reads: CASSQGEGFQPQHF. Written as DNA, the CDR3 is TGTGCCAGCAGCCAAGGGGAGGGGTTTCAGCCCCAGCATTTT.

This clone has just one count. The J gene is TRBJ2-1, the V gene TRBV18; D is unclear. The CDR3 runs to 15 residues. CDR1 and CDR2 (germline): KGHSH, LQKENI. The V and J ends lost 2 bases and 5 bases respectively, with 13 bases between them. The CDR3 loop reads CASSPWAVANNEQFF. The DNA of the CDR3 is TGTGCCAGCTCACCATGGGCGGTAGCCAACAATGAGCAGTTCTTC.

The chain couples TRBV5-1 to TRBJ2-7, with 10 positions matching TRBD1. Germline CDR1 reads SGHRS; CDR2 reads YFSETQ. With V trimmed by 4 bases and J by 4 bases, 5 bases remained unmatched. This CDR3 region has 14 residues. CDR3 sequence (DNA): TGCGCCAGCAGCCCCAGGACAGGGGGGTACGAGCAGTACTTC. Amino acid sequence: CASSPRTGGYEQYF.

The chain employs TRBV9 and TRBJ1-4; TRBD1 might be the D (6 bases). Germline V lookup: CDR1 SGDLS, CDR2 YYNGEE. This CDR3 region has 14 residues. Deletions cut 0 bases from V and 4 bases from J, with 7 bases between. The CDR3 reads CASSVGGGNEKLFF. Here the CDR3 DNA reads TGTGCCAGCAGCGTAGGAGGGGGTAATGAAAAACTGTTTTTT. The whole variable domain, filled in from reference TRBV9 and TRBJ1-4, reads DSGVTQTPKHLITATGQRVTLRCSPRSGDLSVYWYQQSLDQGLQFLIQYYNGEERAKGNILERFSAQQFPDLHSELNLSSLELGDSALYFCASSVGGGNEKLFFGSGTQLSVL.

The rearrangement links TRBV7-9 to TRBJ1-2; a possible D gene is TRBD1 (6 bases). Germline CDR1 SEHNR, CDR2 FQNEAQ (reference sequence). CDR3 length: 16 residues. Trimming took off 3 bases at V and 4 bases at J, with 18 bases between the two ends. CDR3 coding DNA: TGTGCCAGCAGCTTTTTCCCCCCTGGGACATTCTATGGCTACACCTTC. Amino acids: CASSFFPPGTFYGYTF. The whole variable domain, filled in from reference TRBV7-9 and TRBJ1-2, reads DTGVSQNPRHKITKRGQNVTFRCDPISEHNRLYWYRQTLGQGPEFLTYFQNEAQLEKSRLLSDRFSAERPKGSFSTLEIQRTEQGDSAMYLCASSFFPPGTFYGYTFGSGTRLTVV.

This rearrangement joins TRBV7-2 to TRBJ1-2; D is ambiguous. V lost 5 bases and J 2 bases, leaving 6 bases between the germline ends. The CDR3 sequence is 12 residues long. From germline, CDR1 is SGHTA and CDR2 FQGNSA. The CDR3 coding sequence is TGTGCCAGCAGCCCACAGAACTATGGCTACACCTTC. Translated, it gives CASSPQNYGYTF.

The chain uses TRBV5-1 and TRBJ2-1; maybe TRBD2 (5 bases). Germline CDR1 SGHRS, CDR2 YFSETQ. V shed 4 bases and J shed 0 bases, with 11 bases lying between them. The CDR3 length is 15 residues. DNA for the CDR3: TGCGCCAGCAGCAACGACGGGAACTCCTACAATGAGCAGTTCTTC. Translating it yields CASSNDGNSYNEQFF.